This entry lists 25 T cell receptor beta chains sequenced from one sample in a study of T cell responses to AZD1222 COVID-19 vaccine. Clones were read by immunoSEQ multiplex PCR, and TCRdb kept only the in-frame ones, dropping some. This sample has tens of thousands of clones, with approximately 80% found just once. The sample in question was peripheral blood, obtained on day 0 of AZD1222 vaccination. These receptors came from an adult in good health.

The chain recombines TRBV7-3 with TRBJ1-5; D uncertain. There are 18 residues in the CDR3. CDR1 and CDR2 (germline): SGHTA, FQGTGA. The V and J ends lost 2 bases and 0 bases respectively, with 17 bases between them. The CDR3 bases are TGTGCCAGCAGCTTAGGGTCGGCAGAATCCCTTAGCAATCAGCCCCAGCATTTT. Translated, it gives CASSLGSAESLSNQPQHF.

The chain joins TRBV6-1 to TRBJ1-6; unclear D gene. CDR3 size: 16 residues. Germline V gene sequence: CDR1 MNHNS, CDR2 SASEGT. The germline V and J ends were trimmed by 2 bases and 8 bases, with 16 bases remaining between them. CDR3 amino acids: CASSEKRIAGDSPLHF. The CDR3 DNA sequence: TGTGCCAGCAGTGAAAAACGGATTGCCGGGGATTCACCCCTCCACTTT.

In this sample, this clone turned up once. The chain combines TRBV6-1 with TRBJ2-7; no reliable D call. V dropped 3 bases and J dropped 2 bases, with 8 bases sitting between them. CDR3 length: 13 amino acids. In germline, CDR1 is MNHNS, CDR2 SASEGT. CDR3 region: CASSDSPAYEQYF. DNA for the CDR3: TGTGCCAGCAGTGATTCTCCAGCCTACGAGCAGTACTTC.

In its sample, this clone ranks as medium-sized. The chain uses TRBV28 and TRBJ1-6; tentatively, D is TRBD1 (5 bases). CDR1 and CDR2 from the germline V gene are MDHEN and SYDVKM. V dropped 10 bases and J dropped 9 bases, with 19 bases sitting between them. The CDR3 is made up of 14 amino acids. As DNA, the CDR3 is TGTGCCACCTGCCGGGGGAGTTACGGTTCACCCCTCCACTTT. This sequence encodes CATCRGSYGSPLHF.

This chain links TRBV5-1 with TRBJ2-2, with 9 bases matching TRBD1. The junction had 6 bases not matched to a gene; V was cut back by 4 bases and J by 8 bases. Germline CDR1 reads SGHRS; CDR2 reads YFSETQ. The CDR3 is made up of 14 amino acids. DNA of the CDR3: TGCGCCAGCAGCACCGGGACAGGGTCTGGGGAGCTGTTTTTT. This sequence encodes CASSTGTGSGELFF.

This clone was observed a single time. J is TRBJ1-2 and V is TRBV7-9; 9 positions agree with TRBD1. Germline V lookup: CDR1 SEHNR, CDR2 FQNEAQ (reference sequence). The CDR3 length is 14 residues. The J segment lost 9 bases and the V segment lost 3 bases, leaving 8 bases of the junction unmatched. The CDR3, as DNA: TGTGCCAGCAGCTTGATGACAGGGGGGGAGAGCTACACCTTC. Its protein product is CASSLMTGGESYTF. Supplemented by reference TRBV7-9 and TRBJ1-2, the full variable domain reads DTGVSQNPRHKITKRGQNVTFRCDPISEHNRLYWYRQTLGQGPEFLTYFQNEAQLEKSRLLSDRFSAERPKGSFSTLEIQRTEQGDSAMYLCASSLMTGGESYTFGSGTRLTVV.

V gene TRBV25-1 combines with J gene TRBJ1-4, with 9 bases that match TRBD1. The CDR3 has 13 residues. Germline CDR1 is MGHDK and CDR2 is SYGVNS. J was trimmed by 5 bases and V by 7 bases; bases with no gene match: 2. This chain's CDR3 is CASTGQGNEKLFF. CDR3 DNA sequence: TGTGCCAGCACGGGACAGGGCAATGAAAAACTGTTTTTT. The full variable domain, with the rest looked up from reference TRBV25-1 and TRBJ1-4, is EADIYQTPRYLVIGTGKKITLECSQTMGHDKMYWYQQDPGMELHLIHYSYGVNSTEKGDLSSESTVSRIRTEHFPLTLESARPSHTSQYLCASTGQGNEKLFFGSGTQLSVL.

The genes are TRBV3-1 (or the pseudogene TRBV3-2) and TRBJ1-2; TRBD1 is a possible D gene (5 bases). This CDR3 is 12 amino acids long. Germline loops: CDR1 LGHDT, CDR2 YNNKEL (reference sequence). V lost 7 bases, J lost 4 bases, and 10 bases lay in between. The CDR3 protein is CASTQGSYGYTF. CDR3 nucleotide sequence: TGTGCCAGCACCCAGGGAAGCTATGGCTACACCTTC.

V is TRBV6-5 and J is TRBJ1-3; weak D call: TRBD1 (5 bases). Germline CDR1 MNHEY, CDR2 SVGAGI. The CDR3 extends over 16 amino acids. V lost 0 bases and J lost 2, with 11 bases in between. The CDR3 sequence is CASSYSTRGTGNTIYF. Written as DNA, the CDR3 is TGTGCCAGCAGTTACTCGACGAGGGGAACTGGAAACACCATATATTTT.

The chain recombines TRBV6-5 with TRBJ1-1; no clear D. This CDR3 has 12 residues. The germline V gene encodes CDR1 MNHEY and CDR2 SVGAGI. With 0 bases removed from V and 6 bases from J, the gap between germline ends came to 5 bases. CDR3 DNA sequence: TGTGCCAGCAGTTACTCTGGCTCTGAAGCTTTCTTT. Protein: CASSYSGSEAFF.

This chain joins TRBV29-1 and TRBJ2-7; TRBD1 or TRBD2 may be the D gene (5 bases each). Trimming pared 3 bases from V and 2 bases from J, leaving 11 bases between. The CDR3 has 13 amino acids. From germline, CDR1 is SQVTM and CDR2 ANQGSEA. The CDR3 region is CSVEGDSPYEQYF. In DNA form, the CDR3 reads TGCAGCGTTGAGGGAGACAGCCCCTACGAGCAGTACTTC.

The chain couples TRBV7-9 to TRBJ2-1; TRBD2 matches 8 bases. The CDR3 sequence is 15 residues long. The junction had 6 bases not matched to a gene; V was cut back by 1 base and J by 7 bases. Germline V lookup: CDR1 SEHNR, CDR2 FQNEAQ (reference sequence). In DNA, the CDR3 is TGTGCCAGCAGCTTAGGGGCGAGCGGGGGAAATGAGCAGTTCTTC. It specifies CASSLGASGGNEQFF.

V gene TRBV5-6 combines with J gene TRBJ1-2; no firm D call. The CDR3 spans 16 residues. Per the germline V gene, CDR1 is SGHDT and CDR2 is YYEEEE. Trimming shortened V by 1 base and J by 4 bases, and 17 bases separated the two germline ends. In DNA form, the CDR3 reads TGTGCCAGCAGCTTGAGTTTCGATCGGGGATCCTATGGCTACACCTTC. Its translation: CASSLSFDRGSYGYTF.

This chain uses TRBV12-3 or TRBV12-4 with TRBJ2-1, with 7 bases fitting TRBD2. CDR3 length equals 12 residues. Unmatched junction bases numbered 5, after V lost 4 bases and J lost 11 bases. CDR3 protein: CASSYLGGKQFF. Here the CDR3 DNA reads TGTGCCAGCAGTTACTTGGGGGGGAAGCAGTTCTTC.

V usage is TRBV9 and J usage is TRBJ1-5, with D tentatively TRBD1 (6 bases). V lost 0 bases and J 3 bases, leaving 10 bases between the germline ends. The CDR3 spans 15 residues. CDR1 and CDR2 (germline): SGDLS, YYNGEE. The CDR3 sequence is CASSVGGGTNQPQHF. As DNA, the CDR3 is TGTGCCAGCAGCGTAGGAGGGGGGACCAATCAGCCCCAGCATTTT.

This chain connects TRBV7-6 to TRBJ2-1, with 8 bases fitting TRBD1. Germline-derived CDR1 and CDR2 are SGHVS and FNYEAQ. V lost 1 base to trimming and J lost 8 bases; unmatched junction nucleotides: 4. This CDR3 comprises 14 residues. The CDR3 reads CASSLGTGFDEQFF. The CDR3 bases are TGTGCCAGCAGCTTAGGGACAGGGTTTGATGAGCAGTTCTTC. The variable domain in full, with the rest retrieved from reference TRBV7-6 and TRBJ2-1, is GAGVSQSPRYKVTKRGQDVALRCDPISGHVSLYWYRQALGQGPEFLTYFNYEAQQDKSGLPNDRFSAERPEGSISTLTIQRTEQRDSAMYRCASSLGTGFDEQFFGPGTRLTVL.

The V call is TRBV5-4, the J call TRBJ1-1; 10 bases are a match to TRBD1. Trimming took 4 bases from V and 4 from J; bases not matched to a gene: 10. The CDR3 has 16 residues. CDR1 SGHNT and CDR2 YYREEE come from the germline V gene (reference sequence). CDR3 coding DNA: TGTGCCAGCAGCCCCGGGACAGGGGCCGGAGGCACTGAAGCTTTCTTT. This encodes CASSPGTGAGGTEAFF.

J is TRBJ2-3 and V is TRBV5-1, with D perhaps TRBD2 (5 bases). V shed 7 bases and J shed 2 bases, with 14 bases lying between them. The CDR3 is made up of 14 amino acids. CDR1 SGHRS and CDR2 YFSETQ come from the germline V gene. CDR3 in amino acids: CASFQGGFTDTQYF. In DNA, the CDR3 is TGCGCCAGCTTTCAAGGAGGCTTCACAGATACGCAGTATTTT.

The chain combines TRBV5-1 with TRBJ1-4; 9 positions agree with TRBD1. This CDR3 is built from 16 residues. Germline V gives CDR1 SGHRS, CDR2 YFSETQ. Trimming cost V 4 bases and J 8 bases; bases outside gene matches: 12. CDR3 amino acids: CASSPLRQGGSEKLFF. The CDR3 DNA is TGCGCCAGCAGCCCCTTACGACAGGGGGGGAGCGAAAAACTGTTTTTT.

The chain recombines TRBV5-4 with TRBJ2-3, with unresolved D. From germline, CDR1 is SGHNT and CDR2 YYREEE (reference sequence). V was cut by 5 bases and J by 2 bases, with 12 bases left in between. The CDR3 has 14 amino acids. CDR3 residues: CASRTPGPTDTQYF. CDR3 nucleotide sequence: TGTGCCAGCAGGACACCGGGCCCCACAGATACGCAGTATTTT.

V gene TRBV2 combines with J gene TRBJ2-6, with 9 bases fitting TRBD1. The germline gives CDR1 SNHLY, CDR2 FYNNEI. V shed 6 bases, J shed 0 bases, and the junction held 9 bases outside the gene matches. This CDR3 is built from 18 residues. CDR3 in DNA: TGTGCCAGCAGATATACGGGACAGGGAAACTCTGGGGCCAACGTCCTGACTTTC. Protein product: CASRYTGQGNSGANVLTF.

This chain uses TRBV7-3 with TRBJ2-5; tentative D call: TRBD1 (6 bases). Trimming pared 2 bases from V and 5 bases from J, leaving 18 bases between. CDR1 and CDR2 (germline): SGHTA, FQGTGA. CDR3 length: 16 residues. This CDR3 reads CASSLQISAGVETQYF. As DNA, the CDR3 is TGTGCCAGCAGCTTACAAATTTCCGCAGGGGTGGAGACCCAGTACTTC.

The rearrangement joins TRBV5-3 to TRBJ2-7, with D possibly matching TRBD1 (6 bases). TRBV5-3 is an ORF, with its function uncertain. This CDR3 has 19 residues. V was clipped by 0 bases and J by 5 bases, with 27 bases between them. CDR3 protein: CARSLEPTLHRVLWDEQYF. The CDR3 DNA follows: TGTGCCAGAAGCTTGGAACCCACCCTCCACAGGGTTCTTTGGGACGAGCAGTACTTC.

Here the CDR3 DNA reads TGTGCCAGCAGTTATAGGCAGGGTCACCAGCCCCAGCATTTT. Its protein product is CASSYRQGHQPQHF. J is TRBJ1-5 and V is TRBV6-5, with D possibly TRBD1 on 5 matching bases. The CDR3 sequence is 14 residues long. Trimming took off 3 bases at V and 7 bases at J, with 13 bases between the two ends. The germline CDR1 and CDR2 sequences are MNHEY and SVGAGI.

The chain uses TRBV13 and TRBJ2-2; perhaps D is TRBD1 or TRBD2 (5 bases each). Trimming stripped 3 bases from V and 6 bases from J, with 5 bases between. Germline V gives CDR1 PRHDT, CDR2 FYEKMQ (reference sequence). This CDR3 has 12 amino acids. The CDR3 protein is CASSLGAGELFF. The CDR3 nucleotides are TGTGCCAGCAGCTTGGGGGCCGGGGAGCTGTTTTTT.